The entry below gives a single T cell receptor (beta chain) sequence along with its context. Generated by immunoSEQ multiplex PCR, the TCRdb table keeps only in-frame clones and is missing some. The data contain more than 200,000 clones, 84% of them singletons. The CDR3 extends over 12 amino acids. Between the trimmed V and J ends, which lost 4 bases and 8 bases, there was a span of 9 bases. This specimen comes from a study of blood T cell repertoires in COVID-19. Background on the study: The analysed material was cDNA or gDNA that came from T cells, B-cell-depleted T cells, or PBMCs.

It was during active infection that Seattle patients were enrolled and then longitudinally followed. Material: peripheral blood. The V gene is TRBV12-3 or TRBV12-4, the J gene TRBJ2-1; D perhaps matches TRBD1 (5 bases). The TCR was taken from a woman older than 75 with COVID-19, enrolled during active disease. Here the CDR3 DNA reads TGTGCCAGCAGTTGGCAGGGCCATGAGCAGTTCTTC. Translated, it gives CASSWQGHEQFF.